One and the same sample provided the 20 T cell receptor beta chains below, sequenced in a study of CD8 T cells in Susac syndrome. Random hexamers were used to reverse transcribe the RNA input (about 0.5 to 1 ug). TCRdb reprocessed the immunoSEQ multiplex PCR reads with MiXCR, giving one entry per CDR3 protein. The sample holds 180,000 or so distinct CDR3 sequences; over 85% are singletons and the top ten take around 0.15%. Sample: CD4+ T cells from PBMCs. These receptors came from a human donor in good health.

The chain couples TRBV19 to TRBJ2-1; tentative D call: TRBD1 (5 bases). The germline CDR1 and CDR2 sequences are LNHDA and SQIVND (reference sequence). V lost 1 base and J lost 5, with 9 bases in between. The CDR3 runs to 14 residues. In DNA form, the CDR3 reads TGTGCCAGTAGTATAGTAGGGGCAAACAATGAGCAGTTCTTC. It encodes CASSIVGANNEQFF.

The chain recombines TRBV4-3 with TRBJ1-6; D remains ambiguous. Germline V gives CDR1 LGHNA, CDR2 YSLEER. This CDR3 is 16 amino acids long. Trimming took off 0 bases at V and 10 bases at J, with 16 bases between the two ends. The CDR3 loop is CASSQDVDGKLSPLHF. For the CDR3, the DNA is TGCGCCAGCAGCCAAGATGTCGACGGAAAACTATCACCCCTCCACTTT.

The chain combines TRBV27 with TRBJ2-2; D might be TRBD2 (5 bases). Germline CDR1 and CDR2: MNHEY and SMNVEV (reference sequence). Trimming pared 2 bases from V and 0 bases from J, leaving 7 bases between. This CDR3 contains 15 residues. CDR3 in DNA: TGTGCCAGCAGTTTAAGGGAGACGAACACCGGGGAGCTGTTTTTT. It translates to CASSLRETNTGELFF.

The V gene is TRBV7-6, the J gene TRBJ2-1, with D perhaps TRBD1 (6 bases). Deletions cut 3 bases from V and 4 bases from J, with 16 bases between. This CDR3 is 16 amino acids long. Looked up from germline, CDR1 is SGHVS and CDR2 is FNYEAQ. CDR3 DNA: TGTGCCAGCAGCTTTGCCTCAGGGGCTACATACAATGAGCAGTTCTTC. As protein: CASSFASGATYNEQFF.

The chain employs TRBV9 and TRBJ2-5; 9 bases match TRBD1. Germline V gene lookup returns CDR1 SGDLS and CDR2 YYNGEE. This CDR3 region has 17 residues. V was clipped by 3 bases and J by 3 bases; unmatched bases: 12. CDR3 in DNA: TGTGCCAGCAGCGGAGGATTATCCGGGACAGGGAAAGAGACCCAGTACTTC. Its translation is CASSGGLSGTGKETQYF.

V gene TRBV12-3 or TRBV12-4 combines with J gene TRBJ2-3; maybe TRBD1 (6 bases). The CDR3 is made up of 14 amino acids. The germline V and J ends were trimmed by 5 bases and 0 bases, with 9 bases remaining between them. Here the CDR3 DNA reads TGTGCCAGCAGTACCGGACAGAGCACAGATACGCAGTATTTT. As protein: CASSTGQSTDTQYF.

For this clonotype: One junction end does not reproduce the germline sequence, and a read error may be involved. The rearrangement joins TRBV7-7 to TRBJ2-5, with D perhaps matching TRBD1 or TRBD2 (5 bases each). The CDR3 loop spans 14 amino acids. From germline, CDR1 is SSHAT and CDR2 FNYEAQ (reference sequence). As DNA, the CDR3 is TGTGCTAGCAGCTTGGGGGTCGGGCGGGAGACCCAGTACTTC. Residues: CASSLGVGRETQYF.

The chain couples TRBV3-1 to TRBJ2-7; D perhaps matches TRBD2 (6 bases). CDR1 LGHDT and CDR2 YNNKEL come from the germline V gene (reference sequence). V lost 6 bases and J 6 bases, leaving 15 bases between the germline ends. The CDR3 totals 13 residues. Here the CDR3 reads CASSLVRGSEQYF. The CDR3 DNA reads TGTGCCAGCAGTCTCGTACGGGGGTCCGAGCAGTACTTC.

This chain joins TRBV29-1 and TRBJ1-1, with TRBD1 matching over 10 bases. The germline V gene encodes CDR1 SQVTM and CDR2 ANQGSEA. Trimming took 5 bases from V and 10 from J; bases not matched to a gene: 7. The CDR3 extends over 12 amino acids. The CDR3 loop reads CSVTTGGASAFF. The CDR3 region has the DNA TGCAGCGTTACGACAGGGGGCGCTTCAGCTTTCTTT.

The rearrangement links TRBV3-1 to TRBJ2-5; D not resolved. Germline CDR1 reads LGHDT; CDR2 reads YNNKEL (reference sequence). The germline V and J ends were trimmed by 1 base and 4 bases, with 13 bases remaining between them. CDR3 size: 15 residues. Here the CDR3 reads CASSQGTGVAETQYF. The CDR3 region has the DNA TGTGCCAGCAGCCAAGGTACGGGTGTCGCAGAGACCCAGTACTTC.

The table lists this clonotype with a few counts. The rearrangement links TRBV18 to TRBJ1-2; 7 bases match TRBD1. V was pared by 2 bases and J by 2 bases, with 2 bases of the junction left unmatched. The germline gives CDR1 KGHSH, CDR2 LQKENI. This CDR3 contains 14 residues. The CDR3 DNA follows: TGTGCCAGCTCACCAGGGACAGAGAACTATGGCTACACCTTC. Translated, it gives CASSPGTENYGYTF.

V usage is TRBV7-9 and J usage is TRBJ1-3; no clear D gene. Trimming left V 6 bases short and J 0 bases short, with 15 bases between. The germline V gene encodes CDR1 SEHNR and CDR2 FQNEAQ (reference sequence). The CDR3 spans 16 residues. The CDR3 is CASSSPGSHSGNTIYF. As DNA, the CDR3 is TGTGCCAGCAGTTCTCCCGGCAGTCACTCTGGAAACACCATATATTTT.

This chain links TRBV18 with TRBJ1-2, with 7 positions matching TRBD1. The junction had 12 bases not matched to a gene; V was cut back by 6 bases and J by 8 bases. The CDR3 covers 14 residues. Germline CDR1 and CDR2: KGHSH and LQKENI. CDR3 residues: CASSPRDSEGGYTF. The CDR3 DNA reads as TGTGCCAGCTCCCCCCGGGACAGCGAAGGAGGCTACACCTTC.

The chain couples TRBV24-1 to TRBJ2-3, with 7 bases lining up with TRBD1. V dropped 5 bases and J dropped 0; count of bases not matched to a gene: 7. CDR3 length: 16 residues. Germline CDR1 is KGHDR and CDR2 is SFDVKD. CDR3 DNA: TGTGCCACCAGTGGCGCTCACAGGGGTAGCACAGATACGCAGTATTTT. This encodes CATSGAHRGSTDTQYF.

J is TRBJ1-5 and V is TRBV4-2; D not resolved. Germline lookup yields CDR1 LGHNA and CDR2 YNFKEQ. V gave up 1 base and J gave up 7 bases, with 11 bases separating them. This CDR3 spans 14 amino acids. CDR3 loop: CASSQALDRQPQHF. CDR3 nucleotides: TGTGCCAGCAGCCAAGCGCTAGATCGGCAGCCCCAGCATTTT.

The CDR3 here is CASSSLTGTYEQYF. The CDR3 coding sequence is TGTGCCAGCAGTTCATTGACGGGAACCTACGAGCAGTACTTC. The chain has TRBV28 and TRBJ2-7; TRBD2 might be the D (5 bases). The V end was cut by 4 bases, the J end by 2 bases, with 12 bases between. The CDR3 has 14 amino acids. Germline V lookup: CDR1 MDHEN, CDR2 SYDVKM.

This clonotype was counted a single time. The CDR3 reads CASSLSPDREGGELFF. Written as DNA, the CDR3 is TGTGCCAGCAGCCTCTCCCCGGACAGGGAAGGAGGGGAGCTGTTTTTT. The rearrangement joins TRBV7-3 to TRBJ2-2; TRBD1 agrees at 8 bases. Germline-derived CDR1 and CDR2 are SGHTA and FQGTGA. CDR3 length: 16 amino acids. V was clipped by 5 bases and J by 8 bases; unmatched bases: 13.

The chain links TRBV7-8 to TRBJ2-1; 8 nucleotides agree with TRBD2. The CDR3 length is 15 residues. Germline CDR1 and CDR2: SGHVS and FQNEAQ. With 7 bases clipped from V and 7 bases from J, the junction kept 12 bases outside the gene matches. The CDR3 DNA reads TGTGCCAGCACAACCCCGGGGGGGTCCAGGAATGAGCAGTTCTTC. Its protein product is CASTTPGGSRNEQFF. The variable domain in full, completed from reference TRBV7-8 and TRBJ2-1, reads GAGVSQSPRYKVAKRGQDVALRCDPISGHVSLFWYQQALGQGPEFLTYFQNEAQLDKSGLPSDRFFAERPEGSVSTLKIQRTQQEDSAVYLCASTTPGGSRNEQFFGPGTRLTVL.

The rearrangement links TRBV7-6 to TRBJ2-3, with 10 bases identical to TRBD2. Germline CDR1 and CDR2: SGHVS and FNYEAQ. The junction had 7 bases not matched to a gene; V was cut back by 5 bases and J by 2 bases. This CDR3 spans 16 amino acids. CDR3: CASSPSSGGSTDTQYF. As DNA, the CDR3 is TGTGCCAGCAGCCCATCTAGCGGGGGATCCACAGATACGCAGTATTTT.

The chain combines TRBV20-1 with TRBJ1-1; D is uncertain. Germline CDR1 and CDR2: DFQATT and SNEGSKA (reference sequence). This CDR3 has 11 residues. V dropped 3 bases and J dropped 8 bases, with 10 bases sitting between them. CDR3 nucleotide sequence: TGCAGTGCTAGGGGAGCGCTCGAAGCTTTCTTT. Translation gives CSARGALEAFF.